This T cell receptor (beta chain) was sequenced for a study of blood T cell repertoires in COVID-19. Points on this clone: Other DNA sequences within the sample encode an identical CDR3.

J gave up 7 bases and V 4 bases, and 5 bases lay outside the gene matches. The germline CDR1 and CDR2 sequences are MNHEY and SVGAGI. This CDR3 has 14 residues. Libraries were prepared by immunoSEQ multiplex PCR; TCRdb keeps only in-frame clonotypes and omits some of them. The data show some 220,000 clones, approximately 86% seen once. The chain carries TRBV6-5 and TRBJ2-7; 12 bases fit TRBD1. The sequencing sample was made of peripheral blood. The clonotype was recovered from a woman in her twenties or thirties with COVID-19, enrolled during active disease. As DNA, the CDR3 is TGTGCCAGCAGTTCGGGACAGGGGGCCTTTGAGCAGTACTTC. This encodes CASSSGQGAFEQYF.